This TCR beta chain was sequenced during a study of blood T cell repertoires in COVID-19 (dated by TCRdb to between 2020 and 2021). Background for the entire study: Collaborator samples came from the United States, Italy and Spain and covered acute and convalescent phases of COVID-19. The samples were drawn from the first 160 participants of the ongoing ImmuneRACE study and from 950 to 1,500 subjects provided by 6 global collaborators. Nearly every sample came with metadata listing a de-identified subject ID, COVID-19 status, age in years and sex. The dataset comprised deeply sampled blood TCRbeta repertoires from subjects exposed to, actively infected with, or recovered from COVID-19. Where available, HLA class I and class II types were obtained from metadata supplied by the sample provider rather than from assay-based typing. The prospective study material was composed of cDNA or gDNA derived from T cells, B-cell-depleted T cells, or PBMCs. The repertoires were released in a freely available public database meant as a resource for research on the immune response to SARS-CoV-2. Beyond this particular receptor, the publication reports: How much clinical and demographic metadata was included differed by source and by participant, and the metadata was provided uncurated.

Collaborating institutions collected whole blood in K2EDTA tubes following their own protocols. For TCRbeta analysis, collaborator samples were shipped as frozen whole blood, as isolated PBMCs, or as DNA extracted from either sample type. TCRbeta CDR3 regions were amplified from genomic DNA using the immunoSEQ Assay, a bias-controlled multiplex PCR. Regarding the original processing steps: The number of nucleated cells in each sample was estimated from the amplification of reference gene primers within the assay. To quantify the absolute abundance of each unique TCRbeta CDR3 rearrangement, sequence reads were collapsed and filtered. Productive Simpson clonality was computed per sample as the square root of Simpson's diversity index over productive rearrangements. Held by TCRdb, this immuneACCESS table contains in-frame sequences only and omits some clones. Under half of the omission traces to an unresolved V gene where checked; the cause of the rest is unknown. The V and J calls and clone size come from that table; D and trimming were worked out from the DNA. The sample yields some 100,000 clones; 80% were counted once. The top ten constitute about 4.5% of the sample.

In its sample, this clone was seen a few times. The target of this receptor is not known. One base away there is no much larger clone; base qualities are not given. Trimming takes 3 bases off V and 4 bases off J; junction bases not matched to a gene: 7. The CDR3 starts with the cysteine, ends with the phenylalanine, and has 16 residues. Solely the CDR3 DNA is kept, with 48 bases framed from the first base. CDR1 LNHDA and CDR2 SQIVND were looked up in the germline V gene (reference sequence). Sequencing used peripheral blood. The chain is made from TRBV19 and TRBJ2-1; TRBD2 lines up with 9 middle nucleotides. This clonotype originated in a human donor in a cohort sampled during active or convalescent COVID-19. The CDR3 region has the sequence CASSIQASGTYNEQFF. Read as DNA, the sequence is TGTGCCAGTAGTATTCAGGCTAGCGGGACGTACAATGAGCAGTTCTTC.